Shown below are 21 T cell receptor beta chains from a single sample sequenced in a study of T cells in Graves' hyperthyroidism and ophthalmopathy. Amplification of TCR beta CDR3 regions was performed using RNA transcripts as template. In the first-round RT-PCR of the TCR CDR3, the HTBI primer set was used. TCRdb fed the multiplex PCR reads into MiXCR, producing one record per CDR3 protein. The sample holds 20,000 to 30,000 distinct CDR3 sequences; approximately 45% are singletons and the top ten take 10%. The specimen sequenced was blood. Receptors originate from a woman aged 30 to 39 with Graves' hyperthyroidism.

As to this clonotype: At one boundary the junction diverges from the germline segment, which might be a read error. The V call is TRBV12-3 or TRBV12-4, the J call TRBJ2-7; no reliable D call. This CDR3 region has 12 residues. The CDR3 region has the DNA TGTGCCTGCAGTTTAGTACTCTCCGGGCAGTACTTC. As protein: CACSLVLSGQYF.

This clonotype came up many times. A single base separates this from a much larger clone, so it may be a read error. The chain couples TRBV2 to TRBJ2-1, with 9 bases that match TRBD2. This CDR3 contains 14 residues. Germline values: CDR1 SNHLY, CDR2 FYNNEI. With 6 bases clipped from V and 8 bases from J, the junction kept 8 bases outside the gene matches. As DNA, the CDR3 is TGTGCCAGCAGGCTAGCGGGAATTCACGATGAGCAGTTCTTC. Protein: CASRLAGIHDEQFF.

A single count supports this clonotype. V gene TRBV19 combines with J gene TRBJ1-2; 9 nucleotides line up with TRBD1. CDR3 length equals 14 residues. CDR1 LNHDA and CDR2 SQIVND come from the germline V gene (reference sequence). V shed 3 bases, J shed 5 bases, and the junction held 4 bases outside the gene matches. The CDR3 bases are TGTGCCAGTAGTATTGGGACAGGGAGGTATGGCTACACCTTC. It encodes CASSIGTGRYGYTF.

This clonotype was found many times. The V call is TRBV12-3 or TRBV12-4, the J call TRBJ1-2, with D perhaps matching TRBD1 (5 bases). The CDR3 is 13 amino acids. Between the trimmed V and J ends, which lost 6 bases and 8 bases, there was a span of 16 bases. CDR3 region: CASSLQGVTGYTF. Here the CDR3 DNA reads TGTGCCAGCAGCCTGCAGGGCGTTACGGGCTACACCTTC.

By frequency in the sample, this clonotype is medium-sized. The chain has TRBV20-1 and TRBJ2-3, with a possible D match to TRBD2 (5 bases). Germline loops: CDR1 DFQATT, CDR2 SNEGSKA (reference sequence). The CDR3 sequence is 15 residues long. V was clipped by 1 base and J by 2 bases, with 13 bases between them. CDR3 sequence: CSARGEAGTTDTQYF. DNA of the CDR3: TGCAGTGCTAGAGGTGAGGCGGGTACCACAGATACGCAGTATTTT.

Points on this clonotype: The junction differs from germline at one of its ends, possibly a read error. The chain links TRBV5-1 to TRBJ2-5, with 7 bases that match TRBD2. Germline V gene lookup returns CDR1 SGHRS and CDR2 YFSETQ. This CDR3 is built from 14 residues. The CDR3 nucleotides read TGCGACAGCAGCTTGGGGGGGGTAGTGGAGACCCAGTACTTC. The encoded protein is CDSSLGGVVETQYF.

This clonotype was found many times. This chain connects TRBV5-1 to TRBJ1-1; no definite D call. The V end lost 1 base, the J end lost 3 bases, and 7 bases lay between the germline ends. This CDR3 has 13 amino acids. CDR1 and CDR2 (germline): SGHRS, YFSETQ. CDR3: CASSLNWDTEAFF. The CDR3 bases are TGCGCCAGCAGCTTGAATTGGGACACTGAAGCTTTCTTT.

This clonotype appeared a single time. This CDR3 reads CAISGGATDTQYF. As DNA, the CDR3 is TGTGCCATCAGTGGGGGGGCCACAGATACGCAGTATTTT. The J gene is TRBJ2-3, the V gene TRBV10-3; D tentatively fits TRBD1 or TRBD2 (6 bases each). The V gene's germline CDR1 is ENHRY and CDR2 SYGVKD. The CDR3 runs to 13 residues. V was clipped by 4 bases and J by 2 bases, with 7 bases between them.

This clonotype is categorized as medium-sized. This chain uses TRBV2 with TRBJ1-2; D remains ambiguous. Trimming took 4 bases from V and 7 from J, leaving 13 bases between them. There are 13 residues in the CDR3. CDR1 and CDR2 from the germline V gene are SNHLY and FYNNEI. CDR3 DNA: TGTGCCAGCAGTGTAATCCCCCGGGGTGGCTACACCTTC. Its protein product is CASSVIPRGGYTF.

Many counts were recorded for this clonotype. This sequence joins TRBV20-1 and TRBJ2-5; the D gene is possibly TRBD1 (5 bases). V was shortened by 6 bases and J by 2 bases, with 16 bases between the two germline ends. The CDR3 is 14 residues long. Per germline, CDR1 DFQATT and CDR2 SNEGSKA (reference sequence). The CDR3 DNA follows: TGCAGTGCCACTATAATAGACAGACAAGAGACCCAGTACTTC. Protein sequence: CSATIIDRQETQYF.

The rearrangement joins TRBV5-6 to TRBJ2-2; D ambiguous. CDR1 and CDR2 (germline): SGHDT, YYEEEE. The CDR3 spans 10 residues. The germline V and J ends were trimmed by 3 bases and 9 bases, with 3 bases remaining between them. Here the CDR3 reads CASSSRELFF. CDR3 sequence (DNA): TGTGCCAGCAGCTCCCGGGAGCTGTTTTTT.

This clonotype was seen a few times. J is TRBJ2-3 and V is TRBV10-3; 11 positions agree with TRBD2. With 3 bases clipped from V and 11 bases from J, the junction kept 13 bases outside the gene matches. From germline, CDR1 is ENHRY and CDR2 SYGVKD. The CDR3 is 16 residues long. The CDR3 DNA reads as TGTGCCATCAGTGATTCCGGGACTAGCGGCTACAATGAGCAGTATTTT. Translation gives CAISDSGTSGYNEQYF.

This clonotype has at least ten counts. V is TRBV9 and J is TRBJ1-1, with 7 bases lining up with TRBD1. The CDR3 is 14 residues long. The germline V gene encodes CDR1 SGDLS and CDR2 YYNGEE. Germline trimming cut 5 bases from V and 1 base from J; bases unmatched to any gene: 5. The CDR3 region is CASSATGSNTEAFF. The CDR3 DNA reads TGTGCCAGCAGTGCGACAGGGTCGAACACTGAAGCTTTCTTT.

The rearrangement uses TRBV11-3 and TRBJ2-7, with 7 bases that match TRBD1. The V segment lost 8 bases and the J segment 1 base; nucleotides outside the gene matches: 8. The V gene's germline CDR1 is SGHNT and CDR2 YENEEA. The CDR3 is 14 amino acids. In nucleotides, the CDR3 is TGTGCCAGCGGGTTGACGGGACAGTCCTACGAGCAGTACTTC. Encoded protein: CASGLTGQSYEQYF.

This clonotype was seen ten or more times. The rearrangement joins TRBV6-1 to TRBJ1-5; D not certain. From germline, CDR1 is MNHNS and CDR2 SASEGT. CDR3 length: 14 amino acids. Trimming took 4 bases from V and 5 from J, leaving 12 bases between them. The CDR3 DNA reads as TGTGCCAGCAGTGTGTGGGGAGGATATCAGCCCCAGCATTTT. It encodes CASSVWGGYQPQHF.

This clonotype was seen only once. V usage is TRBV2 and J usage is TRBJ2-5, with D tentatively TRBD2 (6 bases). This CDR3 is 15 amino acids long. Germline V CDR1 and CDR2: SNHLY, FYNNEI. Trimming took off 7 bases at V and 0 bases at J, with 15 bases between the two ends. The CDR3 here is CASKVEGGYQETQYF. CDR3 nucleotides: TGTGCCAGCAAGGTTGAGGGAGGCTACCAAGAGACCCAGTACTTC.

A word on this clonotype: Just one base apart from a much larger clone, this may be a read error. The rearrangement links TRBV27 to TRBJ2-7; D call uncertain. CDR1 is MNHEY, CDR2 SMNVEV, per germline (reference sequence). The CDR3 spans 8 residues. CDR3 sequence: CVSSFLLF. The CDR3 DNA reads as TGTGTCAGCAGTTTCCTCCTCTTC.

This clonotype rates as medium-sized. V usage is TRBV24-1 and J usage is TRBJ2-1; no definite D call. Trimming removed 6 bases from V and 4 bases from J, with 12 bases in between. Germline-derived CDR1 and CDR2 are KGHDR and SFDVKD. The CDR3 covers 14 residues. The CDR3 spells CATSSPPLYNEQFF. The DNA of the CDR3 is TGTGCCACCAGTTCACCTCCCCTATACAATGAGCAGTTCTTC.

This chain joins TRBV20-1 and TRBJ2-1; TRBD2 agrees at 11 bases. V shed 5 bases, J shed 5 bases, and the junction held 11 bases outside the gene matches. CDR1 is DFQATT and CDR2 is SNEGSKA in the germline V gene (reference sequence). The CDR3 length is 16 residues. CDR3 bases: TGCAGTGCTTATTCTTCGGGACTAGCGGAAGACAATGAGCAGTTCTTC. It specifies CSAYSSGLAEDNEQFF.

This clonotype was counted ten times or more. This chain uses TRBV6-1 with TRBJ2-7; maybe TRBD1 (6 bases). CDR1 is MNHNS and CDR2 is SASEGT in the germline V gene. This CDR3 has 13 residues. V lost 6 bases, J lost 7 bases, and 16 bases lay in between. CDR3 sequence: CASSLALRGEQYF. CDR3 nucleotide sequence: TGTGCCAGCAGCCTCGCTTTAAGGGGGGAGCAGTACTTC.

Relative to its sample, this clonotype is medium-sized (0.01 to 0.1%). Here the CDR3 reads CASSPGQLFSGNTIYF. The CDR3 DNA sequence: TGTGCCAGCAGTCCCGGACAGTTATTCTCTGGAAACACCATATATTTT. V gene TRBV25-1 combines with J gene TRBJ1-3; TRBD1 is a possible D gene (6 bases). V lost 5 bases and J 0 bases, leaving 14 bases between the germline ends. In germline, CDR1 is MGHDK, CDR2 SYGVNS. This CDR3 has 16 amino acids.